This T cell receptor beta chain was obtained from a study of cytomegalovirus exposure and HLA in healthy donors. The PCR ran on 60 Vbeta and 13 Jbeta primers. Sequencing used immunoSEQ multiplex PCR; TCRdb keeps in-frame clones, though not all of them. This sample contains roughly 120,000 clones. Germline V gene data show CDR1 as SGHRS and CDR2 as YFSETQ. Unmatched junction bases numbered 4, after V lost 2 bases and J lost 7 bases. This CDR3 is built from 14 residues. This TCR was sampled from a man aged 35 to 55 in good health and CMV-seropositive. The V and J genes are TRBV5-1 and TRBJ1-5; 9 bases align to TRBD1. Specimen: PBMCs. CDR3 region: CASSLTGGGQPQHF. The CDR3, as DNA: TGCGCCAGCAGCTTAACAGGGGGCGGGCAGCCCCAGCATTTT.